The source of this T cell receptor beta chain is a study of metastatic and nonmetastatic thyroid tumors. Whole-study context: A comparison of repertoires was made across blood and tumor or nodule tissue from malignant and benign thyroid patients.

CDR3 length: 16 amino acids. Trimming took off 2 bases at V and 2 bases at J, with 12 bases between the two ends. Per the germline V gene, CDR1 is MGHRA and CDR2 is YSYEKL. Whole-study results and caveats: Versus benign nodules, malignant thyroid tumors reportedly had significantly higher TCR beta diversity, in blood and tumor.

This clone was seen once. The antigen is not known. No treatment of any kind had been given to any patient before thyroid surgery. As processed by the authors: The study built a papillary thyroid cancer distant-metastasis classifier from CDR3 differences across clinicopathological groups. With MiXCR, TCRdb reprocessed the PCR reads. TCRdb, rather than the study authors, made the V and J calls. The sample yields about 82,000 clones, under 15% seen once. The TCR comes from a female donor with papillary thyroid cancer or a benign thyroid nodule (not recorded which). Some clones in this sample may be carry-over from other donors' samples. The sample was tumor tissue. This rearrangement joins TRBV4-1 to TRBJ2-2; perhaps TRBD1 as D (6 bases). CDR3 amino acids: CASSQSRGSNTGELFF. CDR3 sequence (DNA): TGCGCCAGCAGCCAATCCAGGGGATCTAACACCGGGGAGCTGTTTTTT.